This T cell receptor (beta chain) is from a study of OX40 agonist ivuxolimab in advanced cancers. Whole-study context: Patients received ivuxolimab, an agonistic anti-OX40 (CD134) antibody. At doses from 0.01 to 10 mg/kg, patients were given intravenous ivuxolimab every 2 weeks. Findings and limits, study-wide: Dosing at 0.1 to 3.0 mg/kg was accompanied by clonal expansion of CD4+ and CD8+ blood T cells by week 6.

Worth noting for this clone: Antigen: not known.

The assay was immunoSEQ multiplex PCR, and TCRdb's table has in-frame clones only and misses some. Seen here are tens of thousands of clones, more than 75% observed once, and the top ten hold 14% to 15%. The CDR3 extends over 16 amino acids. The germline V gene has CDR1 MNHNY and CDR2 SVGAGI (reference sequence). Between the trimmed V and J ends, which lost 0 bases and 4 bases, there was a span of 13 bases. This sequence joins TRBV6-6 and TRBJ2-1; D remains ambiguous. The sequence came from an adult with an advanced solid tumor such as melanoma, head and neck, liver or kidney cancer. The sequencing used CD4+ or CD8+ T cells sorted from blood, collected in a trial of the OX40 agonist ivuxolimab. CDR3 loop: CASSYSAGRKYNEQFF. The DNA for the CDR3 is TGTGCCAGCAGTTACTCCGCCGGCCGGAAATACAATGAGCAGTTCTTC.